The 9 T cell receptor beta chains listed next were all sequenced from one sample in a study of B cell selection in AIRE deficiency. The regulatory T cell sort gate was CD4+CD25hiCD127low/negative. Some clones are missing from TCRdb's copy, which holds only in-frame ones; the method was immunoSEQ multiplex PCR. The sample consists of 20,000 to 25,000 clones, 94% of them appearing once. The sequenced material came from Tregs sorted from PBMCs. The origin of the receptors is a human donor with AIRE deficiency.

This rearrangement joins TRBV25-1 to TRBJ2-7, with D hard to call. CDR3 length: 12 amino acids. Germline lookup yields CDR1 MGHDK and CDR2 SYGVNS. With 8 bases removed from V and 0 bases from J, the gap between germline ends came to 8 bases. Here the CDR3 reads CASGWTSYEQYF. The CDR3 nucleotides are TGTGCCAGCGGCTGGACCTCCTACGAGCAGTACTTC.

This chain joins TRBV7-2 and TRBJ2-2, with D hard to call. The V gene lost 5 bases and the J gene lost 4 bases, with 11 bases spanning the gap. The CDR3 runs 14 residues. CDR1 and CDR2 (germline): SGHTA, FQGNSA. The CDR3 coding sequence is TGTGCCAGCAGCCTTTTATGGGTCACCGGGGAGCTGTTTTTT. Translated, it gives CASSLLWVTGELFF. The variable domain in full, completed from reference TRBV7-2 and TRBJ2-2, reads GAGVSQSPSNKVTEKGKDVELRCDPISGHTALYWYRQSLGQGLEFLIYFQGNSAPDKSGLPSDRFSAERTGGSVSTLTIQRTQQEDSAVYLCASSLLWVTGELFFGEGSRLTVL.

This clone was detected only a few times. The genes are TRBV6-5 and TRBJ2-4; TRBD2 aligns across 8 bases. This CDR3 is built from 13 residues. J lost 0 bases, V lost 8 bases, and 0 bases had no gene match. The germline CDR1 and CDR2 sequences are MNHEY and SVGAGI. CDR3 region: CASREGAKNIQYF. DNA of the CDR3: TGTGCCAGCCGGGAGGGAGCCAAAAACATTCAGTACTTC.

CDR3 in amino acids: CASGQGYWETQYF. In DNA, the CDR3 is TGTGCCAGCGGACAGGGTTATTGGGAGACCCAGTACTTC. This chain links TRBV19 with TRBJ2-5; 8 positions match TRBD1. V gave up 9 bases and J gave up 5 bases; unmatched junction bases: 8. Per germline, CDR1 LNHDA and CDR2 SQIVND (reference sequence). The CDR3 covers 13 residues.

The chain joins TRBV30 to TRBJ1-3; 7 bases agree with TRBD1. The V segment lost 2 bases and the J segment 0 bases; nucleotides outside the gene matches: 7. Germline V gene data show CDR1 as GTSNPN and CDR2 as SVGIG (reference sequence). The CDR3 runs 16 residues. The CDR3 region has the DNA TGTGCCTGGAGTAAGACGACAGGGCTCTCTGGAAACACCATATATTTT. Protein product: CAWSKTTGLSGNTIYF.

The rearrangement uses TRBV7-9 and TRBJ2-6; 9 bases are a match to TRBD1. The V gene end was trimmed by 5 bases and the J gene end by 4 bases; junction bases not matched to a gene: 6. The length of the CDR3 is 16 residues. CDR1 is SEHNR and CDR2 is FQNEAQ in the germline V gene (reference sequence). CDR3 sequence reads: CASSKGQGTGANVLTF. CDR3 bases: TGTGCCAGCAGCAAGGGACAGGGCACCGGGGCCAACGTCCTGACTTTC. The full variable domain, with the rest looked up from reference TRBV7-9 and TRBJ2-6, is DTGVSQNPRHKITKRGQNVTFRCDPISEHNRLYWYRQTLGQGPEFLTYFQNEAQLEKSRLLSDRFSAERPKGSFSTLEIQRTEQGDSAMYLCASSKGQGTGANVLTFGAGSRLTVL.

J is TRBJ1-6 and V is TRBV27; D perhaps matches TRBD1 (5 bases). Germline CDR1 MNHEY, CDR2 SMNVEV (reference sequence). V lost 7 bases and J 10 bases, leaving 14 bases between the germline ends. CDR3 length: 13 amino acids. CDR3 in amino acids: CASNELAGSPLHF. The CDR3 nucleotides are TGTGCCAGCAATGAATTAGCAGGGTCACCCCTCCACTTT.

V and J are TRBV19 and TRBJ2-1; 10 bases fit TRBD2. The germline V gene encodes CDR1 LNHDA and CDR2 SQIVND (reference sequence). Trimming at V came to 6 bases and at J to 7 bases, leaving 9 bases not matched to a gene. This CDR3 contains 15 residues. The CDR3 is CASSPTSGIWNEQFF. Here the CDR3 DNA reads TGTGCCAGTAGCCCCACTAGCGGGATATGGAATGAGCAGTTCTTC.

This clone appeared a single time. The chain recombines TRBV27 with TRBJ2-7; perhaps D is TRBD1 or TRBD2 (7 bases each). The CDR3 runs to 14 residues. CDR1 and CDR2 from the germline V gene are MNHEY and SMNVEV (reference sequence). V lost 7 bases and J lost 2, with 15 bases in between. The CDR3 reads CASKRQGGPYEQYF. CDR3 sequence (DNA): TGTGCCAGCAAGCGGCAGGGGGGGCCCTACGAGCAGTACTTC.